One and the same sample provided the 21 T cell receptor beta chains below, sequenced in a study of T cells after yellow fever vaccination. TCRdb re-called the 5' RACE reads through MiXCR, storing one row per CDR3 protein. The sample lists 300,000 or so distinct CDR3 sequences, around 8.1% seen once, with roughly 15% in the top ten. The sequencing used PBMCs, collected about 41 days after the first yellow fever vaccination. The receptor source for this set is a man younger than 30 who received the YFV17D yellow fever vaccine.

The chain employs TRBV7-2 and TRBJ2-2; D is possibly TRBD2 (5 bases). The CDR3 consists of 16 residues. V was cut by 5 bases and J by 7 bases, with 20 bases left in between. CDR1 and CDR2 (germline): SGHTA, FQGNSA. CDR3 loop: CASSLFRGREGGELFF. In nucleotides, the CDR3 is TGTGCCAGCAGCCTCTTCCGGGGAAGGGAAGGCGGGGAGCTGTTTTTT.

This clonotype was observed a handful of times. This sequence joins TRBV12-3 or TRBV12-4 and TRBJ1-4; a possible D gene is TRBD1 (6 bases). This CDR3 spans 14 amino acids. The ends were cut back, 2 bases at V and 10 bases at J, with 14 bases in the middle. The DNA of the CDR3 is TGTGCCAGCAGTTTATGGCAGGGGCAACGAAAACTGTTTTTT. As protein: CASSLWQGQRKLFF.

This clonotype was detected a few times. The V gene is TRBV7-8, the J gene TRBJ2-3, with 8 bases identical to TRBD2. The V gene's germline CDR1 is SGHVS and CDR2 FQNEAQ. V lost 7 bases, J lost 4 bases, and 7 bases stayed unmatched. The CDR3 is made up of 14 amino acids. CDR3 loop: CASNRGGASDTQYF. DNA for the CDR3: TGTGCCAGCAACCGGGGGGGGGCCTCAGATACGCAGTATTTT.

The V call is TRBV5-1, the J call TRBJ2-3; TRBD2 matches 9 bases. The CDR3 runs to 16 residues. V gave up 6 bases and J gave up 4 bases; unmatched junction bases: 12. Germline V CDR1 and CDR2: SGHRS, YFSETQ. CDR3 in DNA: TGCGCCAGCAAAACCTACGCGGGGGGGCTACCAGATACGCAGTATTTT. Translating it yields CASKTYAGGLPDTQYF.

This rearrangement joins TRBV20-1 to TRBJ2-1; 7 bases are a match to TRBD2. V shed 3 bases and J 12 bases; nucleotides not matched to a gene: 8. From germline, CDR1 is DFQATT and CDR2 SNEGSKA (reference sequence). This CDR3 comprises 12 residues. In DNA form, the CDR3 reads TGCAGTGCTAGCCCCTCCGAGCGGGGGCAGTTCTTC. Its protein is CSASPSERGQFF.

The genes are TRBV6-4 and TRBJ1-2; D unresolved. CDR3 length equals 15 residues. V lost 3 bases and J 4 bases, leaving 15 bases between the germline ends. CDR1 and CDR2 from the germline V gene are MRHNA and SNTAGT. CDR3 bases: TGTGCCAGCAGTGAATCGTTGTGGCAGAGCTATGGCTACACCTTC. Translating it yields CASSESLWQSYGYTF.

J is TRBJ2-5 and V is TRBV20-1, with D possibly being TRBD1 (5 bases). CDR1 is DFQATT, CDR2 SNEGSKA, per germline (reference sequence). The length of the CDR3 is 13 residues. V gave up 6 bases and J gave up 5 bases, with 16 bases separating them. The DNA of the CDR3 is TGCAGTGCGTCATCAGACAGAGCGGAGACCCAGTACTTC. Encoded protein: CSASSDRAETQYF.

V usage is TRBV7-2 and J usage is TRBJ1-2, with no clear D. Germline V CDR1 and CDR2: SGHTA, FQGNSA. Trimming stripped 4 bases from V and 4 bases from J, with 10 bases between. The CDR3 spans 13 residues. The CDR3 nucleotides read TGTGCCAGCAGCTCTTACGACTTCTATGGCTACACCTTC. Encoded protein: CASSSYDFYGYTF.

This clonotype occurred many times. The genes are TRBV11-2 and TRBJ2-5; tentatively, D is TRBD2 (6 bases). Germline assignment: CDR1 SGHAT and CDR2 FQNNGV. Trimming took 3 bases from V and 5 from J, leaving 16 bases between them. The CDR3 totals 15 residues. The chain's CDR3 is CASSFLFGGAETQYF. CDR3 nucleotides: TGTGCCAGCAGCTTTCTCTTCGGCGGGGCGGAGACCCAGTACTTC.

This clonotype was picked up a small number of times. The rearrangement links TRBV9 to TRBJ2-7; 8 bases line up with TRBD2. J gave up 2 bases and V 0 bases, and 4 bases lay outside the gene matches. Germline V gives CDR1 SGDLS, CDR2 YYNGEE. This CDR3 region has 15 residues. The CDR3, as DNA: TGTGCCAGCAGCGTAGGTACCGGGGGGGCCTACGAGCAGTACTTC. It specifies CASSVGTGGAYEQYF.

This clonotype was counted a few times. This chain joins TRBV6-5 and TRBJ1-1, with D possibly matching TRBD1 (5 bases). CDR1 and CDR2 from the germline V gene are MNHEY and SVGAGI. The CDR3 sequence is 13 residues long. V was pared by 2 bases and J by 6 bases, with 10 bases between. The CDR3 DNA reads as TGTGCCAGCAGTTACGGCTGGGGGGCTGAAGCTTTCTTT. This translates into CASSYGWGAEAFF.

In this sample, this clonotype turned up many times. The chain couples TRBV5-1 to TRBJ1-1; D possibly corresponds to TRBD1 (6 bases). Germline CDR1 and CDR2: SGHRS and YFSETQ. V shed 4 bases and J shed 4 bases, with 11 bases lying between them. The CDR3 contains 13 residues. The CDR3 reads CASSPQGSTEAFF. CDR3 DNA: TGCGCCAGCAGCCCACAGGGAAGCACTGAAGCTTTCTTT.

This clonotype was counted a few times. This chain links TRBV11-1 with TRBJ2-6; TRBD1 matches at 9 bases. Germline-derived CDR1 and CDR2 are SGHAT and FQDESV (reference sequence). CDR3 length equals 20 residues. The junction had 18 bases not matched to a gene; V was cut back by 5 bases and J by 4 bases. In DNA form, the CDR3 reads TGTGCCAGCAGCGTTGCCCACCCGGACAGGGGTTTTTCCGGGGCCAACGTCCTGACTTTC. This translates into CASSVAHPDRGFSGANVLTF.

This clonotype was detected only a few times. CDR3 nucleotides: TGTGCCAGCAGTTTGACAGGGACAAGTACAGATACGCAGTATTTT. Its protein is CASSLTGTSTDTQYF. The gene calls are TRBV6-5 and TRBJ2-3, with 7 bases that match TRBD1. The germline V gene has CDR1 MNHEY and CDR2 SVGAGI. The CDR3 runs to 15 residues. V shed 4 bases and J 3 bases; nucleotides not matched to a gene: 7.

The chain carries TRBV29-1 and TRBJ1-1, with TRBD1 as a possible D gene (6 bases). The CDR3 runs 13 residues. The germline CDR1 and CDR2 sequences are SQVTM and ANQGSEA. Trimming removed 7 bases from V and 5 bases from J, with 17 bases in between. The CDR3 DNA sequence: TGCAGCGCCGCTAGACAGGACTGGACTGAAGCTTTCTTT. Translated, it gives CSAARQDWTEAFF.

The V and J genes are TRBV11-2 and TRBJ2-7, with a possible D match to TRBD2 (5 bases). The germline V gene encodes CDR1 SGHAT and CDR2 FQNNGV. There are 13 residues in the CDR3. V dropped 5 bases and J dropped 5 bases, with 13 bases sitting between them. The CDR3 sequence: CASSLLVGDEQYF. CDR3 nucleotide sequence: TGTGCCAGCAGCCTGCTTGTCGGGGACGAGCAGTACTTC.

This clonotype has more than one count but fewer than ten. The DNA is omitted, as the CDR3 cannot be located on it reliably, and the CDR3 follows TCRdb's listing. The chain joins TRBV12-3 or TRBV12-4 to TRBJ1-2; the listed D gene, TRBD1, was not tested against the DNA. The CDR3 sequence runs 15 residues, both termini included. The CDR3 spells CASSTSDRGVYGYTF.

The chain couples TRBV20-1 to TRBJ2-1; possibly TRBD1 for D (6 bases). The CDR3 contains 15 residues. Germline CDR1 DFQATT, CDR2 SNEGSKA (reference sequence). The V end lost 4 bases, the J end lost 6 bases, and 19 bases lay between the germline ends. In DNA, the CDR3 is TGCAGTGCTACAGGGGCGGCTGAATTTATCAATGAGCAGTTCTTC. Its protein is CSATGAAEFINEQFF.

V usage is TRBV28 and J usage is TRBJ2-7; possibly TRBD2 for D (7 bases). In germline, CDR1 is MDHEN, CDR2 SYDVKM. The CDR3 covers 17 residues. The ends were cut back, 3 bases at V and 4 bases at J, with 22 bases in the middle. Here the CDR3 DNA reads TGTGCCAGCAGTTTCCTGAGGGGGGGCCGGGAGATTTACGAGCAGTACGTC. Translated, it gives CASSFLRGGREIYEQYV.

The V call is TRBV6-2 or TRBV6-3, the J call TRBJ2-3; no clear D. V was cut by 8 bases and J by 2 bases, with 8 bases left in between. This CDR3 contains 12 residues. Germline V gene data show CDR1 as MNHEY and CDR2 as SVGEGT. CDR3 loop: CASGPLTDTQYF. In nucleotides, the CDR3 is TGTGCCAGCGGGCCGCTCACAGATACGCAGTATTTT.

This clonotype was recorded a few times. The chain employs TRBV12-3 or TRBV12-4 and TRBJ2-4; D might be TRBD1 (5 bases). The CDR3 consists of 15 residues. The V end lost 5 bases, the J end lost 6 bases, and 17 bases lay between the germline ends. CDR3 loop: CASSHPSGLGNIQYF. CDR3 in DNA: TGTGCCAGCAGTCACCCCTCAGGGTTGGGAAACATTCAGTACTTC.